This T cell receptor (beta chain) is from a study of blood T cell repertoires in COVID-19. This clone was counted between two and nine times. Profiled with immunoSEQ multiplex PCR; TCRdb holds only in-frame clones, not every one. The profile covers roughly 9,000 clones, with around nine tenths appearing a single time and roughly 9.9% taken by the ten largest. This sequence originates from a human donor in a cohort sampled during active COVID-19. Sequencing was done on a sample of peripheral blood.

The CDR3 here is CASSFSKGRGEQYF. In DNA, the CDR3 is TGTGCCAGCAGTTTCTCCAAGGGCCGGGGCGAGCAGTACTTC. This rearrangement joins TRBV27 to TRBJ2-7, with a possible D match to TRBD2 (5 bases). Trimming left V 3 bases short and J 6 bases short, with 15 bases between. CDR1 and CDR2 from the germline V gene are MNHEY and SMNVEV (reference sequence). This CDR3 has 14 residues.